A selection of T cell receptor beta chains follows, all from one sample in a study of technical replicates of blood from several donors. Produced via immunoSEQ multiplex PCR; TCRdb's table is partial and in-frame only. The sample lists 85,000 to 100,000 clones; roughly 96% were seen once. The sample taken for sequencing was T cells isolated from PBMCs. The origin of the receptors is a human donor in good health. CDR3s include the opening cysteine and the closing phenylalanine or tryptophan. D genes are given only for firm matches. Clone size is shown for a subset of rows, as once, few, many or a class of expanded clone.

j_call | clone_size | d_call | v_call | cdr3_aa | cdr3_nt
TRBJ2-1 | NA | TRBD2 | TRBV5-1 | CASSLGASGMANEQFF | TGCGCCAGCAGCTTGGGGGCTAGCGGGATGGCCAATGAGCAGTTCTTC
TRBJ2-7 | NA | TRBD2 | TRBV5-4 | CASSGGLAGGQAEQYF | TGTGCCAGCAGCGGAGGACTAGCGGGAGGACAAGCCGAGCAGTACTTC
TRBJ2-1 | NA | TRBD1 | TRBV29-1 | CSDEAGGFF | TGCAGCGATGAGGCAGGGGGGTTCTTC
TRBJ1-2 | NA | NA | TRBV5-6 | CASTSLGQGGYGYTF | TGTGCCAGCACCTCCCTGGGGCAGGGAGGCTATGGCTACACCTTC
TRBJ1-5 | NA | NA | TRBV6-5 | CASSVRRGSNQPQHF | TGTGCCAGCAGTGTCCGACGGGGGAGCAATCAGCCCCAGCATTTT
TRBJ2-1 | NA | NA | TRBV5-8 | CASSLRRDYYYNEQFF | TGTGCCAGCAGCTTGAGGCGGGATTATTACTACAATGAGCAGTTCTTC
TRBJ2-1 | NA | NA | TRBV2 | CASSEGREQFF | TGTGCCAGCAGTGAAGGGAGGGAGCAGTTCTTC
TRBJ2-5 | NA | TRBD2 | TRBV2 | CASRIGTSGGGVETQYF | TGTGCCAGCAGGATAGGGACTAGCGGGGGGGGTGTGGAGACCCAGTACTTC
TRBJ2-3 | NA | TRBD2 | TRBV7-9 | CASSLVTGGGTDTQYF | TGTGCCAGCAGCTTAGTTACGGGGGGGGGCACAGATACGCAGTATTTT
TRBJ1-4 | NA | TRBD1 | TRBV29-1 | CSAATGMREKLFF | TGCAGCGCGGCGACAGGGATGCGTGAAAAACTGTTTTTT
TRBJ2-7 | NA | NA | TRBV19 | CASSLQSSGHLYEQYF | TGTGCCAGTAGTCTCCAAAGTTCCGGACACCTGTACGAGCAGTACTTC
TRBJ1-5 | NA | TRBD1 | TRBV5-6 | CASSLAGQGANNQPQHF | TGTGCCAGCAGCTTAGCCGGACAGGGGGCAAATAATCAGCCCCAGCATTTT
TRBJ2-1 | NA | TRBD2 | TRBV11-3 | CASSLLGGRAYNEQFF | TGTGCCAGCAGCTTATTAGGCGGGAGGGCCTACAATGAGCAGTTCTTC
TRBJ1-2 | NA | NA | TRBV2 | CASRTGQIYGYTF | TGTGCCAGCAGGACCGGACAGATCTATGGCTACACCTTC
TRBJ1-3 | NA | NA | TRBV21-1 | CASGSYRGSGNTIYF | TGTGCCAGCGGGTCATATAGGGGGTCAGGAAACACCATATATTTT
TRBJ1-1 | NA | TRBD1 | TRBV29-1 | CSVEQGSGTEAFF | TGCAGCGTAGAACAGGGGTCGGGCACTGAAGCTTTCTTT
TRBJ1-4 | NA | NA | TRBV27 | CASSPSSVGANEKLFF | TGTGCCAGCAGTCCTTCTTCTGTCGGGGCTAATGAAAAACTGTTTTTT
TRBJ1-5 | NA | TRBD1 | TRBV5-8 | CASSFNRGSNQPQHF | TGTGCCAGCAGCTTCAACAGGGGTAGCAATCAGCCCCAGCATTTT
TRBJ2-7 | NA | NA | TRBV5-8 | CASSFRVFGESSYEQYF | TGTGCCAGCAGCTTCAGAGTTTTCGGAGAGAGCTCCTACGAGCAGTACTTC
TRBJ2-7 | NA | NA | TRBV2 | CASSELHEQYF | TGTGCCAGCAGTGAACTCCACGAGCAGTACTTC
TRBJ1-4 | NA | NA | TRBV28 | CASSEGQNEKLFF | TGTGCCAGCAGTGAAGGACAGAATGAAAAACTGTTTTTT
TRBJ2-1 | NA | NA | TRBV5-1 | CASSLDYTQNEFF | TGCGCCAGCAGCTTGGACTACACTCAGAACGAGTTCTTC
TRBJ2-1 | NA | TRBD2 | TRBV7-6 | CASSSRVLAGSSYNEQFF | TGTGCCAGCAGCAGTAGGGTTTTAGCGGGAAGCTCCTACAATGAGCAGTTCTTC
TRBJ2-7 | NA | TRBD2 | TRBV27 | CASSSWTSGPYEQYF | TGTGCCAGCAGTTCGTGGACTAGCGGACCTTACGAGCAGTACTTC
TRBJ2-6 | NA | NA | TRBV4-1 | CASSREDNSGANVLTF | TGCGCCAGCAGCCGCGAAGACAACTCTGGGGCCAACGTCCTGACTTTC
TRBJ1-2 | NA | NA | TRBV5-1 | CASTSGGSPYGYTF | TGCGCCAGCACCTCTGGGGGGAGCCCCTATGGCTACACCTTC
TRBJ1-5 | NA | TRBD1 | TRBV6-5 | CASRRDRGSNQPQHF | TGTGCCAGCAGAAGGGACAGGGGTAGCAATCAGCCCCAGCATTTT
TRBJ2-3 | NA | NA | TRBV4-1 | CASSQGTTVGDTQYF | TGCGCCAGCAGCCAAGGGACTACGGTGGGGGATACGCAGTATTTT
TRBJ2-7 | NA | NA | TRBV20-1 | CSARAHYEQYF | TGCAGTGCTAGAGCCCATTACGAGCAGTACTTC
TRBJ1-2 | NA | TRBD1 | TRBV5-4 | CASSSRQGGYGYTF | TGTGCCAGCAGCTCCCGACAGGGGGGCTATGGCTACACCTTC
TRBJ2-6 | NA | NA | TRBV6-1 | CASRDSSSGANVLTF | TGTGCCAGCAGGGACAGTAGCTCTGGGGCCAACGTCCTGACTTTC
TRBJ2-7 | NA | TRBD1 | TRBV7-6 | CASSERQGEGEQYF | TGTGCCAGCAGCGAGAGACAGGGAGAGGGCGAGCAGTACTTC
TRBJ2-3 | once | NA | TRBV30 | CAWSSQRADTQYF | TGTGCCTGGAGTTCTCAGCGGGCAGATACGCAGTATTTT
TRBJ2-7 | NA | TRBD2 | TRBV18 | CASSFTSVPYEQYF | TGTGCCAGCTCCTTTACTAGCGTTCCCTACGAGCAGTACTTC
TRBJ1-2 | once | NA | TRBV6-5 | CASRPQGPGQGYTF | TGTGCCAGCAGGCCCCAGGGGCCAGGCCAGGGCTACACCTTC
TRBJ1-5 | NA | NA | TRBV7-2 | CASSTQGTQPQHF | TGTGCCAGCAGCACGCAGGGAACCCAGCCCCAGCATTTT
TRBJ2-7 | NA | TRBD2 | TRBV28 | CASSGAGTSGSTGWYEQYF | TGTGCCAGCAGTGGGGCCGGGACTAGCGGGAGCACTGGGTGGTACGAGCAGTACTTC
TRBJ2-5 | once | TRBD2 | TRBV5-1 | CASSLGSGGPGETQYF | TGCGCCAGCAGCTTGGGTTCGGGGGGGCCCGGGGAGACCCAGTACTTC
TRBJ1-5 | once | NA | TRBV19 | CASSMELESNQPQHF | TGTGCCAGTAGTATGGAATTGGAGAGCAATCAGCCCCAGCATTTT
TRBJ2-3 | NA | TRBD2 | TRBV6-6 | CASSKTSARYF | TGTGCCAGCAGTAAGACTAGCGCGCGGTATTTT
TRBJ2-7 | NA | NA | TRBV18 | CASSREQESSYEQYF | TGTGCCAGCTCACGGGAACAGGAAAGCTCCTACGAGCAGTACTTC
TRBJ2-7 | NA | TRBD1 | TRBV25-1 | CASSEYGQGSIHEQYF | TGTGCCAGCAGTGAATATGGACAGGGAAGTATACACGAGCAGTACTTC
TRBJ1-1 | NA | TRBD1 | TRBV28 | CASTPGQGPTEAFF | TGTGCCAGCACCCCAGGACAGGGGCCCACTGAAGCTTTCTTT
TRBJ1-1 | NA | TRBD1 | TRBV4-1 | CASSPALQGAEAFF | TGCGCCAGCAGCCCAGCTCTACAGGGGGCCGAAGCTTTCTTT
TRBJ2-2 | NA | TRBD2 | TRBV6-5 | CASSYSSGRAHRELFF | TGTGCCAGCAGTTACTCTAGCGGGAGGGCCCATCGGGAGCTGTTTTTT
TRBJ2-1 | NA | TRBD1 | TRBV19 | CASSRRQGGNNEQFF | TGTGCCAGTAGCCGAAGACAGGGGGGAAACAATGAGCAGTTCTTC
TRBJ1-1 | NA | NA | TRBV9 | CASSFTAGSDTEAFF | TGTGCCAGCAGCTTTACTGCGGGGTCTGACACTGAAGCTTTCTTT
TRBJ1-2 | NA | NA | TRBV29-1 | CSVQGEDGYTF | TGCAGCGTACAGGGAGAGGACGGCTACACCTTC
TRBJ2-4 | NA | TRBD1 | TRBV28 | CASSPLTGKGGNIQYF | TGTGCCAGCAGTCCACTGACAGGGAAAGGGGGAAACATTCAGTACTTC
TRBJ2-7 | NA | TRBD2 | TRBV4-2 | CASSQDLAGGPDGVYF | TGTGCCAGCAGCCAAGACCTAGCGGGAGGGCCCGATGGGGTGTACTTC
TRBJ2-3 | NA | TRBD2 | TRBV15 | CATRLGTSGLVADTQYF | TGTGCCACCAGGTTAGGGACTAGCGGGCTGGTAGCAGATACGCAGTATTTT
TRBJ2-7 | NA | TRBD1 | TRBV7-9 | CASSSGDSAFYEQYF | TGTGCCAGCAGCTCAGGGGACAGTGCTTTCTACGAGCAGTACTTC
TRBJ1-1 | NA | NA | TRBV5-5 | CASSLGGALNTEAFF | TGTGCCAGCAGCTTGGGCGGGGCCTTGAACACTGAAGCTTTCTTT